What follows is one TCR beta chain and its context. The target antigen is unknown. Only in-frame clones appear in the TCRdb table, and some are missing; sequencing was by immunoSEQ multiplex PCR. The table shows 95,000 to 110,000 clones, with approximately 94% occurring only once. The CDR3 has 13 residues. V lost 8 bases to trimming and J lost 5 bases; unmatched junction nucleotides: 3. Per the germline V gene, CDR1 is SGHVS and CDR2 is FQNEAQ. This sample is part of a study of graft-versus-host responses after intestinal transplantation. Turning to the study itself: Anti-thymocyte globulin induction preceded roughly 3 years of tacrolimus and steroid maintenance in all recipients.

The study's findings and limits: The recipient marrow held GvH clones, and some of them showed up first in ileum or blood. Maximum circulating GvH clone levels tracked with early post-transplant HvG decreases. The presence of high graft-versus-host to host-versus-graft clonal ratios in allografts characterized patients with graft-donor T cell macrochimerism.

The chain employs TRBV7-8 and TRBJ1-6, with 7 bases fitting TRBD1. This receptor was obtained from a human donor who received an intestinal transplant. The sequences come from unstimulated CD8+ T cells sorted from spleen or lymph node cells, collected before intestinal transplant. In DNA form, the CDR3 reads TGTGCCAGCTGGGGACAGAATAATTCACCCCTCCACTTT. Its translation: CASWGQNNSPLHF.